This entry concerns a single T cell receptor (beta chain). This clonotype was counted ten times or more. The antigen this receptor binds is unknown. No much larger clone is present one base from it, and per-base qualities are unavailable. This record comes from a study of early T cells in non-severe SARS-CoV-2 infection (dated by TCRdb to about 2021). Broadly, across the study: Because TCR sequencing was done on bulk RNA from unsorted whole blood, the alpha and beta chains could not be paired.

Study-level results and caveats: Matching against VDJdb was skewed toward anti-spike CD8 responses, likely underestimated virus-specific expansions, and missed private and CD4 specificities.

CDR1 SNHLY and CDR2 FYNNEI are derived from the germline V gene. The junction carries 12 bases between V and J, which are trimmed by 2 bases and 7 bases respectively. The CDR3 holds 14 amino acids from the cysteine to the phenylalanine. Of all the DNA, just the CDR3 is kept, 42 bases in frame from base 1. Libraries were prepared through 5' RACE. The sequencer was a NextSeq 500. Unique molecular identifiers were attached to individual cDNA molecules in the TCR library protocol so that sequencing error and PCR bias could be corrected. Sequencing covered both TCR alpha and beta chains, and within each sample the abundances of alpha and beta sequences were tightly co-correlated. The study's own analysis went as follows. Decombinator V4 was used to perform V gene, J gene and CDR3 annotation of TCR sequences. Expanded TCRs were defined as changing significantly between any two time points under a Poisson model with p below 0.0001. TCR abundances were normalised to the total number of TCRs sequenced per sample and expressed as counts per million. MAIT TCRs were defined by TRAV1-2 paired with TRAJ12, TRAJ20 or TRAJ33, and iNKT TCRs by TRAV10 paired with TRAJ18. VDJdb, accessed on 1 November 2021, was searched for TCRs annotated for CMV, EBV and SARS-CoV-2, and TCRs annotated for more than one antigen were excluded. TCRdb trimmed public reads at Q25 via fastp, called clones via MiXCR and kept in-frame beta chains. Rows with a matching CDR3 protein are joined into one entry that keeps the most common DNA and genes. These V and J calls originate from TCRdb's pipeline instead of the authors' own analysis. Across this sample there are about 45,000 distinct CDR3 sequences, with roughly 12% seen only once. The ten largest clones capture just over 20% of the sample.

This was a case-control study nested in a cohort of healthcare workers in London, UK, who had nasopharyngeal swab PCR tests and blood samples taken every week. Healthcare workers were enrolled in the week of the UK lockdown, from 23 to 31 March 2020, and were followed every week for up to about 16 weeks. This receptor was taken from an adult who was a healthcare worker with PCR-confirmed SARS-CoV-2 infection or an uninfected control (not recorded which). Input material: whole blood. The V and J segments used are TRBV2 and TRBJ2-1, with the D segment possibly TRBD1 or TRBD2, each aligning over 5 bases. The DNA is TGTGCCAGCAGTGAACTCTGGGGCGGGAATGAGCAGTTCTTC. Translation gives CASSELWGGNEQFF. The CDR3, completed at both ends by the reference TRBV2 and TRBJ2-1 genes, gives the full variable domain EPEVTQTPSHQVTQMGQEVILRCVPISNHLYFYWYRQILGQKVEFLVSFYNNEISEKSEIFDDQFSVERPDGSNFTLKIRSTKLEDSAMYFCASSELWGGNEQFFGPGTRLTVL.